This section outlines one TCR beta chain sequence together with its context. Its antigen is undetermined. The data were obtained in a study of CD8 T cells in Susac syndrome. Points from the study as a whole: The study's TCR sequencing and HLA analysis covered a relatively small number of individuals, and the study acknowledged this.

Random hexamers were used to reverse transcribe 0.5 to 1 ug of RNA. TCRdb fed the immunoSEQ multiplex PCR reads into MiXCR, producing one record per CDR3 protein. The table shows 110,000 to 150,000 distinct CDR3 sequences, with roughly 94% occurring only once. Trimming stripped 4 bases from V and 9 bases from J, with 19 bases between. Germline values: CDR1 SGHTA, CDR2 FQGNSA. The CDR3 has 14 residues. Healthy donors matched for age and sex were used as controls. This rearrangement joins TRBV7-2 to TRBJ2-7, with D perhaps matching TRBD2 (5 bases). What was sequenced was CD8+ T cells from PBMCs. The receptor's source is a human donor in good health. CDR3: CASSSGGDEKGQYF. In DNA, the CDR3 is TGTGCCAGCAGCTCCGGAGGTGACGAAAAGGGGCAGTACTTC.